The 15 T cell receptor beta chains below were found in one sample sequenced in a study of cytotoxic CD8 clonotypes in ibrutinib-treated CLL. Produced via immunoSEQ multiplex PCR; TCRdb's table is partial and in-frame only. Among some 310,000 clones listed, roughly 85% were seen once. Sequencing was performed on PBMCs, taken before ibrutinib treatment. The receptors derive from a human donor with chronic lymphocytic leukemia.

The V call is TRBV4-3, the J call TRBJ1-3; no firm D call. CDR3 size: 17 residues. V lost 0 bases and J 0 bases, leaving 12 bases between the germline ends. Germline CDR1 and CDR2: LGHNA and YSLEER. The CDR3 DNA sequence: TGCGCCAGCAGCCAAGAGGGTGCAAGGAGCTCTGGAAACACCATATATTTT. Translated, it gives CASSQEGARSSGNTIYF.

This chain uses TRBV11-2 with TRBJ1-2; D may be TRBD1 (5 bases). The CDR3 has 15 residues. Per the germline V gene, CDR1 is SGHAT and CDR2 is FQNNGV. V lost 0 bases and J lost 5, with 13 bases in between. The CDR3 sequence: CASSLDVAGRYGYTF. The CDR3 DNA follows: TGTGCCAGCAGCTTAGATGTAGCAGGGAGGTATGGCTACACCTTC.

The chain couples TRBV29-1 to TRBJ2-3; 12 positions agree with TRBD2. Germline V lookup: CDR1 SQVTM, CDR2 ANQGSEA. The CDR3 is 14 amino acids. V shed 6 bases and J 7 bases; nucleotides not matched to a gene: 8. CDR3 sequence: CSVQTSGSFNTQYF. CDR3 DNA sequence: TGCAGCGTGCAGACTAGCGGGAGCTTTAATACGCAGTATTTT.

The gene calls are TRBV7-9 and TRBJ2-7; 8 nucleotides match TRBD2. J gave up 0 bases and V 2 bases, and 9 bases lay outside the gene matches. CDR3 length equals 17 residues. Germline values: CDR1 SEHNR, CDR2 FQNEAQ (reference sequence). This chain's CDR3 is CASSLFSGGRTSYEQYF. DNA for the CDR3: TGTGCCAGCAGCTTATTTAGTGGCGGGAGGACCTCCTACGAGCAGTACTTC.

This clone was seen a few times. The chain combines TRBV10-3 with TRBJ2-5; D is unclear. CDR3 size: 14 residues. V dropped 0 bases and J dropped 4 bases, with 9 bases sitting between them. The germline V gene has CDR1 ENHRY and CDR2 SYGVKD. The CDR3 region has the DNA TGTGCCATCAGTGAGTCGGCGTGGGGAGAGACCCAGTACTTC. Translated: CAISESAWGETQYF.

The chain employs TRBV9 and TRBJ1-1, with D maybe TRBD1 (5 bases). V lost 2 bases and J 5 bases, leaving 16 bases between the germline ends. The CDR3 is 15 amino acids. Germline assignment: CDR1 SGDLS and CDR2 YYNGEE. The CDR3 sequence is CASSVSGGIVTEAFF. The CDR3, as DNA: TGTGCCAGCAGCGTTTCGGGGGGTATTGTAACTGAAGCTTTCTTT.

This sequence joins TRBV29-1 and TRBJ1-2; 12 nucleotides agree with TRBD1. This CDR3 is built from 13 residues. Trimming cost V 4 bases and J 10 bases; bases outside gene matches: 7. In germline, CDR1 is SQVTM, CDR2 ANQGSEA. The DNA of the CDR3 is TGCAGCGTTGGCGGGACAGGGGGCTGGTCCTACACCTTC. It encodes CSVGGTGGWSYTF.

J is TRBJ2-3 and V is TRBV14, with TRBD2 matching 11 bases. Germline-derived CDR1 and CDR2 are SGHDN and FVKESK. Germline trimming cut 1 base from V and 0 bases from J; bases unmatched to any gene: 3. This CDR3 has 17 amino acids. In DNA, the CDR3 is TGTGCCAGCAGCCAAGTGGGACTAGCGGAGAGCACAGATACGCAGTATTTT. This translates into CASSQVGLAESTDTQYF.

A few counts support this clone. V gene TRBV5-1 combines with J gene TRBJ2-2; TRBD1 aligns across 9 bases. Trimming removed 0 bases from V and 1 base from J; junction bases left unmatched: 4. This CDR3 is built from 17 residues. The germline gives CDR1 SGHRS, CDR2 YFSETQ. Here the CDR3 DNA reads TGCGCCAGCAGCTTGGAACCGGGACAGGGGAACACCGGGGAGCTGTTTTTT. This gives the protein CASSLEPGQGNTGELFF.

This chain joins TRBV5-4 and TRBJ1-1; the D is unclear. The CDR3 extends over 13 amino acids. CDR1 and CDR2 from the germline V gene are SGHNT and YYREEE (reference sequence). Trimming shortened V by 0 bases and J by 4 bases, and 7 bases separated the two germline ends. Here the CDR3 reads CASSLGRPTEAFF. The CDR3 coding sequence is TGTGCCAGCAGCTTGGGCCGCCCCACTGAAGCTTTCTTT.

The chain carries TRBV30 and TRBJ1-1; perhaps TRBD1 as D (6 bases). The CDR3 extends over 16 amino acids. V was cut by 4 bases and J by 3 bases, with 21 bases left in between. Germline values: CDR1 GTSNPN, CDR2 SVGIG (reference sequence). CDR3 nucleotide sequence: TGTGCCTGGAAGCAACAGGGTAGCCGACGCGACACTGAAGCTTTCTTT. It specifies CAWKQQGSRRDTEAFF.

V usage is TRBV2 and J usage is TRBJ1-1; possible D gene TRBD1, 6 bases. Between the trimmed V and J ends, which lost 6 bases and 2 bases, there was a span of 13 bases. Germline loops: CDR1 SNHLY, CDR2 FYNNEI. The CDR3 consists of 14 residues. The CDR3 bases are TGTGCCAGCAGGAAGACAGGATTTAACACTGAAGCTTTCTTT. Encoded protein: CASRKTGFNTEAFF.

For the CDR3, the DNA is TGTGCCAGCAGCTTCCTAGCGGGAGAAATTTTCTTC. Protein sequence: CASSFLAGEIFF. The chain recombines TRBV28 with TRBJ2-1; the match to TRBD2 covers 10 bases. V gave up 6 bases and J gave up 16 bases; unmatched junction bases: 9. Germline loops: CDR1 MDHEN, CDR2 SYDVKM. The CDR3 length is 12 residues. Combining the CDR3 with reference TRBV28 and TRBJ2-1 gives the whole variable domain DVKVTQSSRYLVKRTGEKVFLECVQDMDHENMFWYRQDPGLGLRLIYFSYDVKMKEKGDIPEGYSVSREKKERFSLILESASTNQTSMYLCASSFLAGEIFFGPGTRLTVL.

The CDR3 is CASRGGTYGNEQFF. The CDR3 DNA reads as TGTGCCAGCAGGGGGGGGACCTACGGAAATGAGCAGTTCTTC. The V and J genes are TRBV11-2 and TRBJ2-1, with 7 bases fitting TRBD2. With 6 bases clipped from V and 7 bases from J, the junction kept 9 bases outside the gene matches. Germline V gene sequence: CDR1 SGHAT, CDR2 FQNNGV. The CDR3 is made up of 14 amino acids.

Concerning this clone: The junction differs from germline at one of its ends, possibly a read error. The chain employs TRBV6-5 and TRBJ2-2; D may be TRBD1 (6 bases). The CDR3 sequence is 15 residues long. Germline CDR1 and CDR2: MNHEY and SVGAGI. The DNA for the CDR3 is TGTGCCCGCAGTTTAAGGGGGTACGACACCGGGGAGCTGTTTTTT. Translation gives CARSLRGYDTGELFF.